The 28 T cell receptor beta chains given below trace back to one sample, sequenced in a study of T cell repertoires in cytomegalovirus infection. TCRdb processed the reads anew with MiXCR; each CDR3 protein has one entry. The sample includes 60,000 to 85,000 distinct CDR3 sequences, 20% to 25% of them seen just once. No antigens are known for them. The specimen was PBMCs, sequenced either directly or after in vitro stimulation (not recorded which). The receptor source for this set is a human donor in good health (CMV status not recorded). Some clones in this sample may be carry-over from other donors' samples.

This clonotype appeared many times. The chain combines TRBV5-4 with TRBJ2-1, with D unresolved. The germline V gene has CDR1 SGHNT and CDR2 YYREEE (reference sequence). V lost 4 bases to trimming and J lost 0 bases, with 14 bases between them. The CDR3 loop spans 16 amino acids. The CDR3 loop is CASSPGSSSSYNEQFF. CDR3 bases: TGTGCCAGCAGCCCCGGTAGCTCAAGCTCCTACAATGAGCAGTTCTTC.

The chain carries TRBV25-1 and TRBJ2-1, with D perhaps TRBD2 (6 bases). Germline V gene data show CDR1 as MGHDK and CDR2 as SYGVNS. V was clipped by 1 base and J by 9 bases, with 10 bases between them. This CDR3 has 13 amino acids. The CDR3 DNA is TGTGCCAGCAGTGAATTAGGGAGGACTGAGCAGTTCTTC. Its translation: CASSELGRTEQFF. Using reference TRBV25-1 and TRBJ2-1 for the parts outside the CDR3, the full variable domain is EADIYQTPRYLVIGTGKKITLECSQTMGHDKMYWYQQDPGMELHLIHYSYGVNSTEKGDLSSESTVSRIRTEHFPLTLESARPSHTSQYLCASSELGRTEQFFGPGTRLTVL.

This clonotype was counted a few times. This sequence joins TRBV4-3 and TRBJ2-3; perhaps TRBD2 as D (6 bases). Trimming left V 0 bases short and J 0 bases short, with 10 bases between. The CDR3 is made up of 16 amino acids. From germline, CDR1 is LGHNA and CDR2 YSLEER. CDR3 DNA sequence: TGCGCCAGCAGCCAAGATAGGGACTGGAGCACAGATACGCAGTATTTT. The encoded protein is CASSQDRDWSTDTQYF.

This clonotype has just a few counts. The CDR3 DNA reads as TGCAGTGCTAGTGCTACTAGCGGGAGAGTCAATGAGCAGTTCTTC. Residues: CSASATSGRVNEQFF. The chain is built from TRBV20-1 and TRBJ2-1; 11 nucleotides line up with TRBD2. The length of the CDR3 is 15 residues. J lost 6 bases, V lost 3 bases, and 7 bases had no gene match. Germline CDR1 reads DFQATT; CDR2 reads SNEGSKA (reference sequence).

This clonotype is a singleton in its sample. The chain is built from TRBV4-1 and TRBJ2-1; tentatively, D is TRBD2 (7 bases). Germline-derived CDR1 and CDR2 are MGHRA and YSYEKL. The V end lost 1 base, the J end lost 2 bases, and 12 bases lay between the germline ends. There are 16 residues in the CDR3. Here the CDR3 reads CASSQVGGGAYNEQFF. The CDR3 DNA reads TGCGCCAGCAGCCAAGTAGGGGGGGGCGCCTACAATGAGCAGTTCTTC.

There are many counts of this clonotype. J is TRBJ2-3 and V is TRBV12-3 or TRBV12-4, with 8 bases aligning to TRBD2. The J segment lost 1 base and the V segment lost 1 base, leaving 1 base of the junction unmatched. The CDR3 covers 15 residues. The CDR3 bases are TGTGCCAGCAGTTTAGGTAGCGGGGGCACAGATACGCAGTATTTT. Protein: CASSLGSGGTDTQYF.

The rearrangement links TRBV20-1 to TRBJ2-7, with D perhaps given as TRBD1 or TRBD2 (5 bases each). The V and J ends lost 6 bases and 4 bases respectively, with 10 bases between them. This CDR3 spans 11 amino acids. CDR1 is DFQATT and CDR2 is SNEGSKA in the germline V gene (reference sequence). The CDR3 sequence: CSAGRPYEQYF. Written as DNA, the CDR3 is TGCAGTGCGGGACGGCCTTACGAGCAGTACTTC.

This clonotype was seen repeatedly, ten times or more. The chain couples TRBV19 to TRBJ2-3; D remains unclear. The CDR3 runs 13 residues. V dropped 2 bases and J dropped 2 bases, with 5 bases sitting between them. The germline CDR1 and CDR2 sequences are LNHDA and SQIVND (reference sequence). The DNA for the CDR3 is TGTGCCAGTAGTATAAGTCTCACAGATACGCAGTATTTT. Protein product: CASSISLTDTQYF.

This clonotype has just a few counts. The rearrangement joins TRBV7-3 to TRBJ1-5; no firm D call. Germline V lookup: CDR1 SGHTA, CDR2 FQGTGA. Trimming removed 8 bases from V and 0 bases from J, with 14 bases in between. The CDR3 sequence is 15 residues long. The CDR3 nucleotides are TGTGCCAGCGTACTTCCCAGGCCTAGCAATCAGCCCCAGCATTTT. The encoded protein is CASVLPRPSNQPQHF.

The chain links TRBV6-5 to TRBJ2-1; D may be TRBD1 (5 bases). Germline CDR1 and CDR2: MNHEY and SVGAGI. The V end lost 4 bases, the J end lost 4 bases, and 14 bases lay between the germline ends. CDR3 length: 15 residues. The CDR3 region is CASSSNYRQYNEQFF. The CDR3 DNA sequence: TGTGCCAGCAGTTCCAACTACAGACAGTACAATGAGCAGTTCTTC.

This clonotype was counted a few times. The J gene is TRBJ2-4, the V gene TRBV28; possibly TRBD2 for D (6 bases). V was clipped by 1 base and J by 7 bases, with 8 bases between them. The V gene's germline CDR1 is MDHEN and CDR2 SYDVKM. CDR3 length: 13 residues. The CDR3 DNA reads as TGTGCCAGCAGTTTATCGGGGGAGAACATTCAGTACTTC. Translating it yields CASSLSGENIQYF. Together with reference TRBV28 and TRBJ2-4, the CDR3 gives the full variable domain: DVKVTQSSRYLVKRTGEKVFLECVQDMDHENMFWYRQDPGLGLRLIYFSYDVKMKEKGDIPEGYSVSREKKERFSLILESASTNQTSMYLCASSLSGENIQYFGAGTRLSVL.

This clonotype has just a few counts. The rearrangement uses TRBV29-1 and TRBJ2-7; 9 nucleotides line up with TRBD1. The CDR3 spans 14 residues. The germline CDR1 and CDR2 sequences are SQVTM and ANQGSEA. The ends lost 1 base at V and 5 bases at J; junction bases unmatched: 6. In DNA, the CDR3 is TGCAGCGTTGAAGTCCGGGACAGGGCGGACGAGCAGTACTTC. It encodes CSVEVRDRADEQYF.

The chain joins TRBV28 to TRBJ2-4, with D tentatively TRBD1 or TRBD2 (5 bases each). The CDR3 contains 16 residues. Trimming took off 2 bases at V and 3 bases at J, with 14 bases between the two ends. Germline-derived CDR1 and CDR2 are MDHEN and SYDVKM. CDR3 protein: CASSLGGVGGKNIQYF. The CDR3 DNA sequence: TGTGCCAGCAGTTTAGGGGGAGTCGGTGGCAAAAACATTCAGTACTTC.

This clonotype was detected only a few times. The V gene is TRBV12-3 or TRBV12-4, the J gene TRBJ2-1; 7 nucleotides line up with TRBD1. With V trimmed by 6 bases and J by 7 bases, 3 bases remained unmatched. This CDR3 comprises 12 residues. The CDR3 spells CASSLQGNEQFF. The CDR3 DNA reads TGTGCCAGCAGCTTACAGGGGAATGAGCAGTTCTTC.

The J gene is TRBJ2-1, the V gene TRBV24-1; the D gene is possibly TRBD2 (6 bases). V was clipped by 0 bases and J by 9 bases, with 17 bases between them. CDR3 length: 16 residues. Germline loops: CDR1 KGHDR, CDR2 SFDVKD. This CDR3 is CATSDLKRGSEGEQFF. The CDR3 DNA reads as TGTGCCACCAGTGATTTGAAGCGAGGGTCGGAGGGTGAGCAGTTCTTC.

This clonotype was found a few times. This rearrangement joins TRBV7-2 to TRBJ2-7; 9 positions match TRBD1. Germline CDR1 SGHTA, CDR2 FQGNSA. J lost 5 bases, V lost 4 bases, and 6 bases had no gene match. The CDR3 runs to 14 residues. The CDR3 nucleotides read TGTGCCAGCAGCTCGGGGACAGGGATAAACGAGCAGTACTTC. It yields the protein CASSSGTGINEQYF.

The gene calls are TRBV7-9 and TRBJ1-1, with D unclear. With 3 bases removed from V and 8 bases from J, the gap between germline ends came to 10 bases. This CDR3 contains 12 residues. CDR1 and CDR2 (germline): SEHNR, FQNEAQ (reference sequence). CDR3 loop: CASSFLETEAFF. CDR3 sequence (DNA): TGTGCCAGCAGCTTCTTGGAGACCGAAGCTTTCTTT.

This clonotype was counted between two and nine times. This chain connects TRBV5-4 to TRBJ2-3, with 7 bases matching TRBD2. Germline CDR1 reads SGHNT; CDR2 reads YYREEE (reference sequence). The CDR3 length is 15 residues. Unmatched junction bases numbered 5, after V lost 4 bases and J lost 0 bases. The CDR3 spells CASSLFSGSTDTQYF. The CDR3, as DNA: TGTGCCAGCAGCCTCTTTAGCGGGAGCACAGATACGCAGTATTTT.

This clonotype has a count of ten or more. V gene TRBV6-1 combines with J gene TRBJ2-6, with D possibly matching TRBD1 (6 bases). V was clipped by 10 bases and J by 0 bases, with 10 bases between them. Per the germline V gene, CDR1 is MNHNS and CDR2 is SASEGT. There are 14 residues in the CDR3. CDR3 loop: CATRGRSGANVLTF. Here the CDR3 DNA reads TGTGCCACCAGGGGCCGCTCTGGGGCCAACGTCCTGACTTTC.

The rearrangement links TRBV19 to TRBJ2-2; no firm D call. The CDR3 loop spans 12 amino acids. Germline V gives CDR1 LNHDA, CDR2 SQIVND (reference sequence). V lost 2 bases, J lost 7 bases, and 5 bases lay in between. CDR3 region: CASSIKGGELFF. The CDR3 nucleotides are TGTGCCAGTAGTATAAAAGGCGGGGAGCTGTTTTTT.

The chain carries TRBV12-3 or TRBV12-4 and TRBJ2-1; 8 positions match TRBD2. This CDR3 has 16 residues. V dropped 7 bases and J dropped 7; count of bases not matched to a gene: 15. Written as DNA, the CDR3 is TGTGCCAGCAACGACGCCGGGACTAGGTTACGGAATGAGCAGTTCTTC. Translating gives CASNDAGTRLRNEQFF.

This clonotype appeared a few times. V is TRBV27 and J is TRBJ1-1, with a tentative D call TRBD1 (5 bases). In germline, CDR1 is MNHEY, CDR2 SMNVEV (reference sequence). The CDR3 consists of 13 residues. V was cut by 11 bases and J by 1 base, with 14 bases left in between. The CDR3 loop is CAGSRGSNTEAFF. For the CDR3, the DNA is TGTGCCGGGTCCCGGGGGTCGAACACTGAAGCTTTCTTT.

The chain employs TRBV7-2 and TRBJ2-3; D gene uncertain. The germline V and J ends were trimmed by 1 base and 0 bases, with 5 bases remaining between them. The CDR3 has 14 residues. CDR1 is SGHTA and CDR2 is FQGNSA in the germline V gene. CDR3 DNA sequence: TGTGCCAGCAGCTTAGGTCCAAGCACAGATACGCAGTATTTT. Residues: CASSLGPSTDTQYF. The full variable domain, rest sourced from reference TRBV7-2 and TRBJ2-3, is GAGVSQSPSNKVTEKGKDVELRCDPISGHTALYWYRQSLGQGLEFLIYFQGNSAPDKSGLPSDRFSAERTGGSVSTLTIQRTQQEDSAVYLCASSLGPSTDTQYFGPGTRLTVL.

The sample holds many counts of this clonotype. The J gene is TRBJ2-5, the V gene TRBV7-6, with D perhaps matching TRBD1 (5 bases). V was pared by 1 base and J by 4 bases, with 13 bases between. The CDR3 sequence is 15 residues long. Per the germline V gene, CDR1 is SGHVS and CDR2 is FNYEAQ. CDR3 nucleotide sequence: TGTGCCAGCAGCTTAGAAGGCCAGGGTTTAGAGACCCAGTACTTC. Its translation is CASSLEGQGLETQYF.

The rearrangement uses TRBV15 and TRBJ2-1; D may be TRBD2 (5 bases). Germline V gives CDR1 LNHNV, CDR2 YYDKDF (reference sequence). The CDR3 totals 14 residues. Trimming shortened V by 3 bases and J by 4 bases, and 10 bases separated the two germline ends. CDR3 in DNA: TGTGCCACCAGCAGTGTCGGGATTTACAATGAGCAGTTCTTC. Translated: CATSSVGIYNEQFF.

This chain joins TRBV18 and TRBJ2-1, with D perhaps matching TRBD1 (5 bases). There are 15 residues in the CDR3. Trimming took 0 bases from V and 7 from J, leaving 13 bases between them. The V gene's germline CDR1 is KGHSH and CDR2 LQKENI. The CDR3 protein is CASSPPRGVSNEQFF. The DNA for the CDR3 is TGTGCCAGCTCACCACCTAGGGGCGTCTCTAATGAGCAGTTCTTC.

This clonotype has a handful of counts. This rearrangement joins TRBV12-3 or TRBV12-4 to TRBJ2-1; 12 bases match TRBD2. V shed 0 bases and J 3 bases; nucleotides not matched to a gene: 0. The CDR3 spans 16 residues. CDR3 bases: TGTGCCAGCAGTTTAGCGACTAGCGGGGGCTACAATGAGCAGTTCTTC. It is translated as CASSLATSGGYNEQFF.

This clonotype was observed many times. The gene calls are TRBV6-2 or TRBV6-3 and TRBJ1-4; D unclear. V was shortened by 4 bases and J by 0 bases, with 9 bases between the two germline ends. Per the germline V gene, CDR1 is MNHEY and CDR2 is SVGEGT. The CDR3 consists of 15 residues. The CDR3 spells CASSSPGTTNEKLFF. The CDR3 DNA reads TGTGCCAGCAGTTCCCCGGGAACAACTAATGAAAAACTGTTTTTT.